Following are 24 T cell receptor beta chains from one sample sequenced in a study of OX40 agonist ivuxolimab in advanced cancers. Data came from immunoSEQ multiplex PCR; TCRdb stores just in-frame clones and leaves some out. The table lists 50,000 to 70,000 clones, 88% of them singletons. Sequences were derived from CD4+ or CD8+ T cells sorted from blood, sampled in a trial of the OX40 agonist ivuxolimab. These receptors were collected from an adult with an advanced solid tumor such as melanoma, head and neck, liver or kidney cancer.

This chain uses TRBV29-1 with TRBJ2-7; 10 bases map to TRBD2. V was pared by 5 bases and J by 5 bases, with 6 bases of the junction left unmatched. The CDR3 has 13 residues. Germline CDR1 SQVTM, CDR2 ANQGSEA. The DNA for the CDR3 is TGCAGCGTTACGGCTAGCGGGAGCCACGAGCAGTACTTC. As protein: CSVTASGSHEQYF.

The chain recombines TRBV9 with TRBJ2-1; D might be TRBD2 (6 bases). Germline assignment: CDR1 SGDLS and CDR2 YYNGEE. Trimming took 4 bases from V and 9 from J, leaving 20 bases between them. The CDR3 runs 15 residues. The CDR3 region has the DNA TGTGCCAGCAGCACCGGTGGGACCTTAGCGGTTGAGCAGTTCTTC. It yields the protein CASSTGGTLAVEQFF.

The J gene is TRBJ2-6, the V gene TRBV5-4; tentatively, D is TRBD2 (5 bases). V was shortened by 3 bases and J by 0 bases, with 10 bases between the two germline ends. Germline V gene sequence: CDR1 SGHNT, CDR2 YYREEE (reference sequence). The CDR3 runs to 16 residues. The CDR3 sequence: CASSSQDFSGANVLTF. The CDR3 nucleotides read TGTGCCAGCAGCTCTCAGGACTTCTCTGGGGCCAACGTCCTGACTTTC. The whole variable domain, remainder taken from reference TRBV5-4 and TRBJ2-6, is ETGVTQSPTHLIKTRGQQVTLRCSSQSGHNTVSWYQQALGQGPQFIFQYYREEENGRGNFPPRFSGLQFPNYSSELNVNALELDDSALYLCASSSQDFSGANVLTFGAGSRLTVL.

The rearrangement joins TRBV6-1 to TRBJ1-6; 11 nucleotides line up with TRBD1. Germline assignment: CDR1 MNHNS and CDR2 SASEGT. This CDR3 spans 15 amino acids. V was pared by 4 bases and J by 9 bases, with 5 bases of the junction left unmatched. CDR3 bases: TGTGCCAGCAGTGTAGGACAGGGGGCCGGTTCACCCCTCCACTTT. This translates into CASSVGQGAGSPLHF.

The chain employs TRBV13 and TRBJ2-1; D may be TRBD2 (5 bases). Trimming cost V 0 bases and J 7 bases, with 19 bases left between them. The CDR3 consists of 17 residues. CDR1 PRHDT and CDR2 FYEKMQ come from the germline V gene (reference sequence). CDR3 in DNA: TGTGCCAGCAGCTTAGGGCCCCGGGAAACACTTTTTAATGAGCAGTTCTTC. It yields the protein CASSLGPRETLFNEQFF. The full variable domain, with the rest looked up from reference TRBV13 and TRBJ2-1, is AAGVIQSPRHLIKEKRETATLKCYPIPRHDTVYWYQQGPGQDPQFLISFYEKMQSDKGSIPDRFSAQQFSDYHSELNMSSLELGDSALYFCASSLGPRETLFNEQFFGPGTRLTVL.

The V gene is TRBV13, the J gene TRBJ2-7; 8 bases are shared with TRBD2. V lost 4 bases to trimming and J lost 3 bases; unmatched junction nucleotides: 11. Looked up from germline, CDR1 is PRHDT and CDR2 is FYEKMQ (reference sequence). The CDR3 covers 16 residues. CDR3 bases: TGTGCCAGCAGCTCAAGGACTAGCCCTGGGGGCTACGAGCAGTACGTC. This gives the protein CASSSRTSPGGYEQYV.

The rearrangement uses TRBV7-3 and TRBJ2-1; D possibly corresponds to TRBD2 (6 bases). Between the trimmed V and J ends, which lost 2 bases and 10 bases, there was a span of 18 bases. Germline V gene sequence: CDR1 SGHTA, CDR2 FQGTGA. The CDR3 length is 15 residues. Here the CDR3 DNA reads TGTGCCAGCAGCTTATTTATCGGGAGCTTACAGGAGCAGTTCTTC. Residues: CASSLFIGSLQEQFF.

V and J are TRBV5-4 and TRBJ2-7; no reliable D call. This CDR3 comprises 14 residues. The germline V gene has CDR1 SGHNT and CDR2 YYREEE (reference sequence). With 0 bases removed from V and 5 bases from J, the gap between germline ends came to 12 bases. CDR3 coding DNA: TGTGCCAGCAGCTTGGGGAGCCACTGGGACGAGCAGTACTTC. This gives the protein CASSLGSHWDEQYF.

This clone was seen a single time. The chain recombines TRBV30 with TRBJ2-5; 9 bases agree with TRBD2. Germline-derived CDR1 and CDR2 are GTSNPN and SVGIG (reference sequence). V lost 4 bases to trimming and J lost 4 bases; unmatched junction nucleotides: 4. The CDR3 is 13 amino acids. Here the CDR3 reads CAWTVTSGETQYF. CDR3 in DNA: TGTGCCTGGACCGTGACTAGCGGAGAGACCCAGTACTTC.

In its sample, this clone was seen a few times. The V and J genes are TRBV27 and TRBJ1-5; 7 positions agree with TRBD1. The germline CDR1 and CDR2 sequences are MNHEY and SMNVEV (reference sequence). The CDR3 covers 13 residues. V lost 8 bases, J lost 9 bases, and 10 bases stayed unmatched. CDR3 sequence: CASGDSRSWPQHF. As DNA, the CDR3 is TGTGCCAGCGGGGACAGCCGATCTTGGCCCCAGCATTTT.

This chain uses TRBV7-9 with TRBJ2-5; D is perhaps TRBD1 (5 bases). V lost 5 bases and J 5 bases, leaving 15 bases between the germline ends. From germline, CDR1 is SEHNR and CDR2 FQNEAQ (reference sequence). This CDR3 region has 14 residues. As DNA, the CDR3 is TGTGCCAGCAGCGAGTCAGGGCCAATGGAGACCCAGTACTTC. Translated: CASSESGPMETQYF.

CDR3 nucleotide sequence: TGTGCCACCAGCAGAGATACTTTCCAGGGGTGGAATTCACCCCTCCACTTT. Amino acid sequence: CATSRDTFQGWNSPLHF. V gene TRBV15 combines with J gene TRBJ1-6; a possible D gene is TRBD1 (6 bases). The germline gives CDR1 LNHNV, CDR2 YYDKDF (reference sequence). This CDR3 contains 17 residues. With 0 bases removed from V and 7 bases from J, the gap between germline ends came to 16 bases.

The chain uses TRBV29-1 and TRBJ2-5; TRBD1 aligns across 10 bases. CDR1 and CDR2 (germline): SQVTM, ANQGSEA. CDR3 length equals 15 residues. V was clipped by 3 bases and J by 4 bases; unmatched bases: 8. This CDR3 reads CSVERDRGRRETQYF. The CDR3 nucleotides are TGCAGCGTTGAGCGTGACAGGGGGCGCAGAGAGACCCAGTACTTC.

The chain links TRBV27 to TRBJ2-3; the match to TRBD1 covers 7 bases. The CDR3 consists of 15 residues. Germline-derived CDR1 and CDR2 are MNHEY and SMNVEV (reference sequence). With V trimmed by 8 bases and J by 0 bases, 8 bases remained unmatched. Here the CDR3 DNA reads TGTGCCAGCCGCACAGGGACAGTTAGCACAGATACGCAGTATTTT. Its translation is CASRTGTVSTDTQYF.

In nucleotides, the CDR3 is TGCGCCAGCAGCGGGACAGCGAGCTCCTATAATTCACCCCTCCACTTT. It encodes CASSGTASSYNSPLHF. The chain combines TRBV5-1 with TRBJ1-6; TRBD1 matches at 7 bases. Germline V gene data show CDR1 as SGHRS and CDR2 as YFSETQ. The V segment lost 4 bases and the J segment 0 bases; nucleotides outside the gene matches: 4. CDR3 length: 16 residues.

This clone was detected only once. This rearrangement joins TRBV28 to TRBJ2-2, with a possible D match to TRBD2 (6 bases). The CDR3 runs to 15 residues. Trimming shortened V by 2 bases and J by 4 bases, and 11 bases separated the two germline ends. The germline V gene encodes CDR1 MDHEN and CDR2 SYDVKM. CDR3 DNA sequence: TGTGCCAGCAGTTTAATGCGGGACGGCACCGGGGAGCTGTTTTTT. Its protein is CASSLMRDGTGELFF.

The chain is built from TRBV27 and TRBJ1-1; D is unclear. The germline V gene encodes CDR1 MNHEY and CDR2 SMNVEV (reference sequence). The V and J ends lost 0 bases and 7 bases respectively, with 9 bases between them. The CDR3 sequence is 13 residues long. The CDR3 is CASSLSRAFEAFF. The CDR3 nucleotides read TGTGCCAGCAGTTTATCACGGGCTTTTGAAGCTTTCTTT.

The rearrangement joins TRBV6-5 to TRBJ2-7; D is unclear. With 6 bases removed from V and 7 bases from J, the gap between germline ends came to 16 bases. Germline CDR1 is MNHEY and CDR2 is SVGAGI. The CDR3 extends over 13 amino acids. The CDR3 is CASSLGPSAEQYV. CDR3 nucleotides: TGTGCCAGCAGCCTTGGACCCTCCGCGGAGCAGTACGTC.

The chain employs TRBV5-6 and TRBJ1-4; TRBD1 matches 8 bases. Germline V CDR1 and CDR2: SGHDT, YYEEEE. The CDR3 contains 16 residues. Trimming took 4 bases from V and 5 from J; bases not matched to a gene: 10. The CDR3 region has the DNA TGTGCCAGCAGCCTAACAAAGGGACAGGAGAATGAAAAACTGTTTTTT. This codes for CASSLTKGQENEKLFF. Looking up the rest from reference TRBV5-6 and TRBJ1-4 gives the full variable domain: DAGVTQSPTHLIKTRGQQVTLRCSPKSGHDTVSWYQQALGQGPQFIFQYYEEEERQRGNFPDRFSGHQFPNYSSELNVNALLLGDSALYLCASSLTKGQENEKLFFGSGTQLSVL.

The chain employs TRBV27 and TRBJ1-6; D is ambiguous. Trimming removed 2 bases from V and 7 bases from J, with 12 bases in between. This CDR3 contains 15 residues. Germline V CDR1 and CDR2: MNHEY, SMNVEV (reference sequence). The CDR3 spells CASSLSREANSPLHF. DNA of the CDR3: TGTGCCAGCAGTTTAAGTAGGGAGGCCAATTCACCCCTCCACTTT.

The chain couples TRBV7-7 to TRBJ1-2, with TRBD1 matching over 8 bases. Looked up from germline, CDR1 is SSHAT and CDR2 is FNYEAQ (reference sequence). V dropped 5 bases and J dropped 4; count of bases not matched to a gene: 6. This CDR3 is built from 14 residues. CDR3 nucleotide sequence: TGTGCCAGCAGCCGGAGACAGGGGAGCTATGGCTACACCTTC. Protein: CASSRRQGSYGYTF. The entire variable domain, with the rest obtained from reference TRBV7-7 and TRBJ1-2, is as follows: GAGVSQSPRYKVTKRGQDVTLRCDPISSHATLYWYQQALGQGPEFLTYFNYEAQPDKSGLPSDRFSAERPEGSISTLTIQRTEQRDSAMYRCASSRRQGSYGYTFGSGTRLTVV.

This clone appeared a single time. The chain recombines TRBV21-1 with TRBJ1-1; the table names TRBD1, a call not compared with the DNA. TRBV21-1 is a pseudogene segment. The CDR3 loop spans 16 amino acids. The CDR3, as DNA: TGTGCCAGCAGCAAGAAGGACAGGGTTGGGTACACTGAAGCTTTCTTT. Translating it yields CASSKKDRVGYTEAFF.

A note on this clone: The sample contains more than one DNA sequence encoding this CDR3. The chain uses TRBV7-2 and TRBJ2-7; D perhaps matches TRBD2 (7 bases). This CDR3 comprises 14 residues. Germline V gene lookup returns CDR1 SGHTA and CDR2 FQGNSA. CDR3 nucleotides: TGTGCCAGTAGCTATGGCGGGGGCTACTACGAGCAGTACGTC. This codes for CASSYGGGYYEQYV.

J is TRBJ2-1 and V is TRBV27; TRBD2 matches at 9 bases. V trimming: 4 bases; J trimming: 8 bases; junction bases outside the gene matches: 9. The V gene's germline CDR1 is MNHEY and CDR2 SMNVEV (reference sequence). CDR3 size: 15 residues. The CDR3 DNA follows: TGTGCCAGCAGTTCACCGTGGACTAGCGATCATGAGCAGTTCTTC. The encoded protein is CASSSPWTSDHEQFF.